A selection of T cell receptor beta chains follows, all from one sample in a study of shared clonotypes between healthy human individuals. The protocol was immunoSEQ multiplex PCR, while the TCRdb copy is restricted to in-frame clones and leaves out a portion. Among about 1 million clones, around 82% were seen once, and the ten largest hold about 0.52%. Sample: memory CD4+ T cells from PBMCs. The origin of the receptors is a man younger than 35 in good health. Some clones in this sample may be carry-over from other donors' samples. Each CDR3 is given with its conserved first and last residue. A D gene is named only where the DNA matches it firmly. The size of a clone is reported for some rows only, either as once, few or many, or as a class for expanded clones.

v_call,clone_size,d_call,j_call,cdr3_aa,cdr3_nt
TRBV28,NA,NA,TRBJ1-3,CASSFTGFSGNTIYF,TGTGCCAGCAGTTTCACAGGGTTCTCTGGAAACACCATATATTTT
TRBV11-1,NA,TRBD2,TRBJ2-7,CASSLRGGRALYEQYF,TGTGCCAGCAGCTTACGGGGCGGGAGGGCCTTGTACGAGCAGTACTTC
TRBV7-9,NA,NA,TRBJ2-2,CASSLGVGGDTGELFF,TGTGCCAGCAGCTTAGGAGTCGGGGGAGACACCGGGGAGCTGTTTTTT
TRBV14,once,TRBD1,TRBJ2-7,CASSPTGTGTSEQYF,TGTGCCAGCAGTCCTACCGGGACAGGGACTTCCGAGCAGTACTTC
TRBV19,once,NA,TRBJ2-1,CASSRVRYNEQFF,TGTGCCAGTAGTAGGGTTCGGTACAATGAGCAGTTCTTC
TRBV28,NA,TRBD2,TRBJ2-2,CATLSGEPNTGELFF,TGTGCCACCCTAAGCGGGGAACCGAACACCGGGGAGCTGTTTTTT
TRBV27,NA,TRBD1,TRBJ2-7,CASSLQQGLGEQYF,TGTGCCAGCAGTTTGCAACAGGGGCTGGGGGAGCAGTACTTC
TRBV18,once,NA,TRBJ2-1,CASSEARGNEQFF,TGTGCCAGCTCAGAGGCCCGCGGCAATGAGCAGTTCTTC
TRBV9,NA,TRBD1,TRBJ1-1,CASSLSGGYTEAFF,TGTGCCAGCAGCCTCTCAGGGGGATACACTGAAGCTTTCTTT
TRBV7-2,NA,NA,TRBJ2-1,CASSITAENSYNEQFF,TGTGCCAGCAGCATAACTGCGGAAAACTCCTACAATGAGCAGTTCTTC
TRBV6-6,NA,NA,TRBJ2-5,CASSRVYQETQYF,TGTGCCAGCAGTAGGGTGTACCAAGAGACCCAGTACTTC
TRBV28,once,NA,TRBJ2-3,CASSLGGFTDTQYF,TGTGCCAGCAGTTTAGGGGGATTCACAGATACGCAGTATTTT
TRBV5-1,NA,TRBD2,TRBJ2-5,CASSLLGTSEETQYF,TGCGCCAGCAGCTTGTTGGGGACTAGCGAGGAGACCCAGTACTTC
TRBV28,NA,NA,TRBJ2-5,CASSRTEETQYF,TGTGCCAGCAGTCGGACGGAAGAGACCCAGTACTTC
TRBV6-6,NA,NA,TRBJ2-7,CASSPTAAYEQYF,TGTGCCAGCAGTCCAACGGCGGCCTACGAGCAGTACTTC
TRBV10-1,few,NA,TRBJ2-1,CASSLGGSDNEQFF,TGCGCCAGCAGTCTTGGGGGATCGGACAATGAGCAGTTCTTC
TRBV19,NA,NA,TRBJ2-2,CASSSLGGFGTGELFF,TGTGCCAGTAGTTCACTGGGAGGATTCGGGACCGGGGAGCTGTTTTTT
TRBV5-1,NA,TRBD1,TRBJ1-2,CASSLQLTDQGAGGYTF,TGCGCCAGCAGCTTACAACTGACCGACCAGGGGGCGGGTGGCTACACCTTC
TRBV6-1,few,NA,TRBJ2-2,CASFEEPGKTGELFF,TGTGCCAGCTTCGAAGAACCAGGAAAGACCGGGGAGCTGTTTTTT
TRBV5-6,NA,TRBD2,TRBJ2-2,CASSLWSISGSPSTGELFF,TGTGCCAGCAGCTTGTGGAGTATTAGCGGGAGCCCCAGCACCGGGGAGCTGTTTTTT
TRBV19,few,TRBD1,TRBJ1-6,CASRTGQGNSPLHF,TGTGCCAGTAGAACGGGACAGGGGAATTCACCCCTCCACTTT